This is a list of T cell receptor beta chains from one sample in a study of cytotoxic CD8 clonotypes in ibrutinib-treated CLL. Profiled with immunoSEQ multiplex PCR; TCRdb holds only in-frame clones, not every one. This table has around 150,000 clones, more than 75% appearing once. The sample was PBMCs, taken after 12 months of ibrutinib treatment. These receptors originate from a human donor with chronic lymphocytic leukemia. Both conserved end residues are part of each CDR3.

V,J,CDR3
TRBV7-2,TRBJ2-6,CASSSAQSSGANVLTF
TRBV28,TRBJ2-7,CASRSGQGYGEQYF
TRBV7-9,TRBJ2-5,CASSPGLRGGQETQYF
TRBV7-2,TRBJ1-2,CASSLVGHNYGYTF
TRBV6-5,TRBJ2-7,CASSYWKSSYEQYF
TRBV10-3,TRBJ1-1,CAISKGQGVTEAFF
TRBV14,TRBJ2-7,CASSHHAAIRGYEQYF
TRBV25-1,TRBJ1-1,CASSESGGGTEAFF
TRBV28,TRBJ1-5,CASSRQEGRNQPQHF
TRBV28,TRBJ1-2,CASSFIDSLSYGYTF
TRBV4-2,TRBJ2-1,CASSQDWLADSYNEQFF
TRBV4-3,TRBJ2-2,CASSPLPAGAGELFF
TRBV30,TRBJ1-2,CAWSVSPTATKNYGYTF
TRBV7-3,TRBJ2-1,CASSLGQFLSEQFF
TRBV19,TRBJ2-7,CASSIALFREQYF
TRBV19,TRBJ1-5,CASSTEGAGNQPQHF
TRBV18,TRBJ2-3,CASSPTGFAGGLDTQYF
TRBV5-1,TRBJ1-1,CASSSRRTENTEAFF
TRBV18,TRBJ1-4,CASSDQDVLGEKLFF
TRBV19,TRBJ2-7,CASSPTWGVSYEQYF
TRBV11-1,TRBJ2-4,CASSSYRVRGNIQYF
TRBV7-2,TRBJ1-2,CASSLGQGKVGYTF
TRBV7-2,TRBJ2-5,CASSLNQGALGETQYF
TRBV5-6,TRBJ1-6,CASSRRDRAILSYNSPLHF